This is a list of T cell receptor beta chains from one sample in a study of blood T cells in healthy people across ages. Each CDR3 protein is one row after TCRdb ran MiXCR on the 5' RACE reads. The top ten clones hold 23% of a sample with 1.8 million or so distinct CDR3 sequences, 39% of them seen once. The sample comprised blood. The receptors were gathered from a human donor in good health. Each CDR3 is given without its conserved first and last residue.

j_gene | v_gene | CDR3aa
TRBJ1-6 | TRBV12-3/TRBV12-4 | ASRGVYRGNSPLH
TRBJ2-3 | TRBV5-1 | ASSLIGITDTQY
TRBJ1-2 | TRBV20-1 | SATARTYGYT
TRBJ2-1 | TRBV4-2 | ASSSLREQF
TRBJ1-5 | TRBV27 | ASSFLQSNQPQH
TRBJ1-6 | TRBV6-5 | ASSYTDNSPLH
TRBJ1-2 | TRBV7-8 | ASSLEVGHLRSYGYT
TRBJ1-1 | TRBV7-2 | ASSLMGSVAF
TRBJ2-2 | TRBV24-1 | ATSGDRKVGELF
TRBJ1-2 | TRBV2 | ASSEWGGDGYT
TRBJ2-1 | TRBV28 | ASSLSDRAVNEQF
TRBJ2-7 | TRBV6-6 | ASSYVQYEQY
TRBJ2-2 | TRBV7-3 | ASILSGGNTGELF
TRBJ2-5 | TRBV20-1 | SADFGGDLGETQY
TRBJ1-2 | TRBV25-1 | ASSDVGNYGYT
TRBJ2-1 | TRBV29-1 | SVEGGTGGYNEQF
TRBJ2-5 | TRBV15 | ATSRTGSAKLETQY
TRBJ1-2 | TRBV29-1 | SAGLLGGYT
TRBJ2-7 | TRBV29-1 | SVTDSPAGEQY
. | TRBV5-1 | AGSLGQGYEQY
TRBJ2-3 | TRBV9 | ASSMRQGTDTQY